These 27 T cell receptor beta chains were sequenced from one sample in a study of T-cell reconstitution after alpha-beta-depleted transplantation in children (dated by TCRdb to the mid-2010s). Library generation was performed with PCR. Sequencing was carried out with an Illumina HiSeq 2500. To normalize quantification of the TCRbeta repertoire, the TCR libraries were built with molecular barcoding that relied on unique molecular identifiers. The raw public reads went through TCRdb reprocessing: fastp at Q25, MiXCR clone calling, in-frame beta chains kept. Rows are unified per CDR3 protein, each entry keeping the most common DNA and genes. This sample has approximately 350,000 distinct CDR3 sequences in its table, and approximately 10% of those were observed once. The ten largest clones take up about 2.3% of the sample. The sequenced sample was PBMCs from the stem cell graft donor, obtained from the stem cell graft. The receptors come from a human donor who donated a stem cell graft to a child with acute lymphoblastic leukemia.

This clonotype was seen ten or more times. The V call is TRBV5-6, the J call TRBJ1-1; the D is unclear. The V gene lost 1 base and the J gene lost 7 bases, with 8 bases spanning the gap. CDR1 and CDR2 (germline): SGHDT, YYEEEE. CDR3 length: 12 amino acids. The CDR3 spells CASSLLRNEAFF. Written as DNA, the CDR3 is TGTGCCAGCAGCTTGTTAAGAAATGAAGCTTTCTTT.

V and J are TRBV7-9 and TRBJ2-3; 7 positions agree with TRBD1. Germline V gene sequence: CDR1 SEHNR, CDR2 FQNEAQ (reference sequence). V shed 4 bases and J 2 bases; nucleotides not matched to a gene: 12. This CDR3 is built from 17 residues. The CDR3 bases are TGTGCCAGCAGCTCCCCTCCGGGACAGAGCCTCACAGATACGCAGTATTTT. Its translation: CASSSPPGQSLTDTQYF.

V is TRBV5-1 and J is TRBJ2-1; TRBD2 aligns across 9 bases. Germline CDR1 reads SGHRS; CDR2 reads YFSETQ. With 0 bases clipped from V and 14 bases from J, the junction kept 12 bases outside the gene matches. The CDR3 extends over 15 amino acids. In nucleotides, the CDR3 is TGCGCCAGCAGCTTGGTGGCGGGAGGGCAGTTGGGGGAGTTCTTC. Translation: CASSLVAGGQLGEFF.

This clonotype was counted ten times or more. This chain joins TRBV5-5 and TRBJ2-7; D may be TRBD2 (7 bases). The CDR3 is made up of 13 amino acids. The germline gives CDR1 SGHKS, CDR2 YYEKEE (reference sequence). V lost 1 base, J lost 6 bases, and 11 bases lay in between. This CDR3 reads CASSLTAGAEQYF. In DNA form, the CDR3 reads TGTGCCAGCAGCTTGACGGCGGGGGCCGAGCAGTACTTC.

J is TRBJ2-2 and V is TRBV4-1, with D unclear. V was clipped by 3 bases and J by 1 base, with 9 bases between them. Germline V gene sequence: CDR1 MGHRA, CDR2 YSYEKL. This CDR3 contains 15 residues. CDR3 nucleotides: TGCGCCAGCAGCCAGTCTTCAGGGAACACCGGGGAGCTGTTTTTT. This translates into CASSQSSGNTGELFF.

This clonotype was found many times. This chain joins TRBV12-3 or TRBV12-4 and TRBJ2-1, with 9 bases lining up with TRBD2. V shed 6 bases, J shed 0 bases, and the junction held 6 bases outside the gene matches. This CDR3 spans 16 amino acids. The CDR3 bases are TGTGCCAGCAGCCCGCGGGAGGGAAGCTCCTACAATGAGCAGTTCTTC. Protein product: CASSPREGSSYNEQFF.

The chain links TRBV5-1 to TRBJ2-3; 7 positions agree with TRBD1. V lost 4 bases, J lost 0 bases, and 5 bases stayed unmatched. The germline CDR1 and CDR2 sequences are SGHRS and YFSETQ. This CDR3 spans 15 amino acids. For the CDR3, the DNA is TGCGCCAGCAGCGCCGGACAGGCCAGCACAGATACGCAGTATTTT. Its protein is CASSAGQASTDTQYF.

There are a few counts of this clonotype. The chain has TRBV4-3 and TRBJ2-7; 11 bases align to TRBD1. Trimming at V came to 0 bases and at J to 4 bases, leaving 8 bases not matched to a gene. CDR1 is LGHNA, CDR2 YSLEER, per germline. The CDR3 runs 17 residues. The CDR3 bases are TGCGCCAGCAGCCAAGATCTGCCGGGACAGGGGGGGTACGAGCAGTACTTC. It is translated as CASSQDLPGQGGYEQYF.

V usage is TRBV4-1 and J usage is TRBJ2-7; D gene unclear. The germline V gene has CDR1 MGHRA and CDR2 YSYEKL. This CDR3 contains 17 residues. The ends were cut back, 0 bases at V and 4 bases at J, with 19 bases in the middle. The CDR3 here is CASSQDVSVWALYEQYF. The CDR3 region has the DNA TGCGCCAGCAGCCAAGATGTTTCGGTCTGGGCGCTTTACGAGCAGTACTTC.

In this sample, this clonotype turned up a few times. The genes are TRBV28 and TRBJ2-5, with 9 bases lining up with TRBD2. Per the germline V gene, CDR1 is MDHEN and CDR2 is SYDVKM. The CDR3 length is 15 residues. V was pared by 5 bases and J by 4 bases, with 8 bases of the junction left unmatched. The CDR3 loop reads CASSILRTSVETQYF. CDR3 in DNA: TGTGCCAGCAGTATCCTTCGGACTAGCGTAGAGACCCAGTACTTC.

This clonotype was recorded many times. The chain uses TRBV29-1 and TRBJ2-5; no clear D gene. Germline V CDR1 and CDR2: SQVTM, ANQGSEA. This CDR3 comprises 13 residues. V lost 7 bases to trimming and J lost 4 bases, with 16 bases between them. CDR3 sequence (DNA): TGCAGCGGCCAAGGGCATATGAGAGAGACCCAGTACTTC. Protein product: CSGQGHMRETQYF. Complete variable domain (other parts from reference TRBV29-1 and TRBJ2-5): SAVISQKPSRDICQRGTSLTIQCQVDSQVTMMFWYRQQPGQSLTLIATANQGSEATYESGFVIDKFPISRPNLTFSTLTVSNMSPEDSSIYLCSGQGHMRETQYFGPGTRLLVL.

J is TRBJ2-1 and V is TRBV19; D gene ambiguous. CDR1 LNHDA and CDR2 SQIVND come from the germline V gene (reference sequence). The germline V and J ends were trimmed by 3 bases and 4 bases, with 7 bases remaining between them. This CDR3 spans 13 amino acids. CDR3: CASSMARYNEQFF. The CDR3 DNA reads as TGTGCCAGTAGTATGGCGAGGTACAATGAGCAGTTCTTC.

This clonotype showed up just a few times. This chain uses TRBV5-1 with TRBJ1-2; D gene unclear. This CDR3 has 15 amino acids. Germline loops: CDR1 SGHRS, CDR2 YFSETQ. V gave up 3 bases and J gave up 0 bases, with 12 bases separating them. CDR3 sequence reads: CASSYGQTPNYGYTF. DNA of the CDR3: TGCGCCAGCAGCTATGGGCAGACTCCTAACTATGGCTACACCTTC.

The V gene is TRBV5-5, the J gene TRBJ2-4, with 7 nucleotides matching TRBD1. This CDR3 region has 18 residues. The V gene end was trimmed by 6 bases and the J gene end by 0 bases; junction bases not matched to a gene: 15. Germline CDR1 is SGHKS and CDR2 is YYEKEE (reference sequence). The CDR3 protein is CASTGTGTAFIAKNIQYF. The CDR3, as DNA: TGTGCCAGCACAGGTACCGGGACAGCGTTTATAGCCAAAAACATTCAGTACTTC.

The chain has TRBV5-1 and TRBJ1-4; 10 bases match TRBD1. V dropped 5 bases and J dropped 5; count of bases not matched to a gene: 6. CDR1 SGHRS and CDR2 YFSETQ come from the germline V gene. This CDR3 spans 15 amino acids. CDR3 DNA sequence: TGCGCCAGCAGGATCGGACAGGGGGTGAATGAAAAACTGTTTTTT. Translated, it gives CASRIGQGVNEKLFF. The variable domain in full, completed from reference TRBV5-1 and TRBJ1-4, reads KAGVTQTPRYLIKTRGQQVTLSCSPISGHRSVSWYQQTPGQGLQFLFEYFSETQRNKGNFPGRFSGRQFSNSRSEMNVSTLELGDSALYLCASRIGQGVNEKLFFGSGTQLSVL.

This clonotype was recorded a few times. The rearrangement joins TRBV5-1 to TRBJ2-1, with a tentative D call TRBD2 (5 bases). The ends were cut back, 5 bases at V and 7 bases at J, with 10 bases in the middle. This CDR3 has 12 amino acids. Germline values: CDR1 SGHRS, CDR2 YFSETQ. CDR3 amino acids: CASRVGVNEQFF. CDR3 in DNA: TGCGCCAGCAGGGTGGGAGTGAATGAGCAGTTCTTC. The variable domain in full, with the rest retrieved from reference TRBV5-1 and TRBJ2-1, is KAGVTQTPRYLIKTRGQQVTLSCSPISGHRSVSWYQQTPGQGLQFLFEYFSETQRNKGNFPGRFSGRQFSNSRSEMNVSTLELGDSALYLCASRVGVNEQFFGPGTRLTVL.

This clonotype appeared a few times. The chain has TRBV2 and TRBJ1-2; 8 positions agree with TRBD1. V gave up 6 bases and J gave up 8 bases; unmatched junction bases: 8. CDR1 and CDR2 (germline): SNHLY, FYNNEI. This CDR3 region has 13 residues. The CDR3 region is CASRVDRGGGYTF. CDR3 sequence (DNA): TGTGCCAGCAGGGTAGACAGGGGAGGCGGCTACACCTTC. The variable domain in full, completed from reference TRBV2 and TRBJ1-2, reads EPEVTQTPSHQVTQMGQEVILRCVPISNHLYFYWYRQILGQKVEFLVSFYNNEISEKSEIFDDQFSVERPDGSNFTLKIRSTKLEDSAMYFCASRVDRGGGYTFGSGTRLTVV.

The gene calls are TRBV11-2 and TRBJ2-3, with D possibly matching TRBD1 (6 bases). Looked up from germline, CDR1 is SGHAT and CDR2 is FQNNGV. V lost 0 bases, J lost 8 bases, and 15 bases lay in between. This CDR3 is 15 amino acids long. The DNA of the CDR3 is TGTGCCAGCAGCTTAGATGGGGGCCGCCTGAGTACGCAGTATTTT. It translates to CASSLDGGRLSTQYF. The complete variable domain, with remaining parts taken from reference TRBV11-2 and TRBJ2-3, reads EAGVAQSPRYKIIEKRQSVAFWCNPISGHATLYWYQQILGQGPKLLIQFQNNGVVDDSQLPKDRFSAERLKGVDSTLKIQPAKLEDSAVYLCASSLDGGRLSTQYFGPGTRLTVL.

A few counts support this clonotype. The V gene is TRBV19, the J gene TRBJ2-2; D might be TRBD1 (5 bases). The CDR3 runs 15 residues. Germline assignment: CDR1 LNHDA and CDR2 SQIVND (reference sequence). V lost 5 bases and J lost 4, with 14 bases in between. The CDR3 bases are TGTGCCAGTAGTTGGGGCGAAAGAAGCACCGGGGAGCTGTTTTTT. This gives the protein CASSWGERSTGELFF.

This clonotype came up a few times. The CDR3 reads CASSPMVPDTQYF. DNA for the CDR3: TGTGCCAGCAGCCCGATGGTCCCAGATACGCAGTATTTT. The chain uses TRBV7-9 and TRBJ2-3; unclear D gene. There are 13 residues in the CDR3. Germline CDR1 is SEHNR and CDR2 is FQNEAQ (reference sequence). V gave up 5 bases and J gave up 4 bases, with 10 bases separating them.

This clonotype was seen more than once but under ten times. The CDR3 DNA reads TGTGCCAGCAGCTTAAGCCGGGACAGGTCCACGGAGCAGTTCTTC. Translation gives CASSLSRDRSTEQFF. The chain joins TRBV7-8 to TRBJ2-1; 8 bases line up with TRBD1. This CDR3 is 15 amino acids long. Per germline, CDR1 SGHVS and CDR2 FQNEAQ. Trimming removed 2 bases from V and 10 bases from J; junction bases left unmatched: 10.

This rearrangement joins TRBV7-6 to TRBJ2-3, with a possible D match to TRBD2 (6 bases). There are 16 residues in the CDR3. Trimming removed 5 bases from V and 1 base from J, with 16 bases in between. In germline, CDR1 is SGHVS, CDR2 FNYEAQ. The CDR3 sequence: CASSPPPGERTDTQYF. DNA for the CDR3: TGTGCCAGCAGCCCCCCTCCGGGGGAGCGCACAGATACGCAGTATTTT.

This chain uses TRBV11-2 with TRBJ2-2, with D unresolved. Germline CDR1 is SGHAT and CDR2 is FQNNGV. Deletions cut 8 bases from V and 2 bases from J, with 12 bases between. This CDR3 comprises 14 residues. CDR3 nucleotide sequence: TGTGCCAGCGGGCGCGGAGTTAACACCGGGGAGCTGTTTTTT. Its protein is CASGRGVNTGELFF. Filled out from reference TRBV11-2 and TRBJ2-2, the complete variable domain reads EAGVAQSPRYKIIEKRQSVAFWCNPISGHATLYWYQQILGQGPKLLIQFQNNGVVDDSQLPKDRFSAERLKGVDSTLKIQPAKLEDSAVYLCASGRGVNTGELFFGEGSRLTVL.

This clonotype showed up just a few times. The chain uses TRBV7-2 and TRBJ1-5, with D possibly being TRBD1 (5 bases). The CDR3 loop spans 13 amino acids. V was cut by 5 bases and J by 7 bases, with 12 bases left in between. Germline CDR1 reads SGHTA; CDR2 reads FQGNSA. CDR3 bases: TGTGCCAGCAGCCGAGTAGAGGGGCAGCCCCAGCATTTT. Translation gives CASSRVEGQPQHF.

V gene TRBV7-2 combines with J gene TRBJ1-2; D is ambiguous. Trimming left V 8 bases short and J 6 bases short, with 13 bases between. The CDR3 covers 12 residues. Germline V lookup: CDR1 SGHTA, CDR2 FQGNSA. The CDR3 nucleotides read TGTGCCAGCGCCCTGGGAACCCATGGCTACACCTTC. Its protein is CASALGTHGYTF.

This clonotype was seen more than once but under ten times. The CDR3 spells CASSLGLGLAGNEQYF. CDR3 sequence (DNA): TGTGCCAGCAGCTTAGGGCTGGGACTAGCGGGAAACGAGCAGTACTTC. The V call is TRBV7-6, the J call TRBJ2-7; 13 bases are shared with TRBD2. The J segment lost 5 bases and the V segment lost 1 base, leaving 5 bases of the junction unmatched. From germline, CDR1 is SGHVS and CDR2 FNYEAQ. The CDR3 is made up of 16 amino acids.

V gene TRBV27 combines with J gene TRBJ2-3; D is possibly TRBD2 (5 bases). In germline, CDR1 is MNHEY, CDR2 SMNVEV (reference sequence). The CDR3 consists of 17 residues. V was cut by 2 bases and J by 2 bases, with 17 bases left in between. The CDR3 DNA sequence: TGTGCCAGCAGTTTAACATGGGGTCTAGCCCTCACAGATACGCAGTATTTT. Encoded protein: CASSLTWGLALTDTQYF.